This T cell receptor (beta chain) was captured by sequencing in a study of cytomegalovirus exposure and HLA in healthy donors. Researchers ran the PCR with 60 Vbeta and 13 Jbeta primers. Using immunoSEQ multiplex PCR, the repertoire was profiled, and TCRdb retains in-frame clones only, with some absent. The table lists approximately 70,000 clones. From germline, CDR1 is MNHEY and CDR2 SVGAGI. CDR3 length equals 14 residues. Losses at the gene ends were 7 bases for V and 6 bases for J; bases not matched to a gene: 9. Input material: PBMCs. This clonotype was sampled from a female donor in good health and CMV-seropositive. The chain is built from TRBV6-5 and TRBJ2-7; 10 bases match TRBD2. CDR3 bases: TGTGCCAGCAACCCAGCGGGGGGGCCTCGCGAGCAGTACTTC. Amino acid sequence: CASNPAGGPREQYF.